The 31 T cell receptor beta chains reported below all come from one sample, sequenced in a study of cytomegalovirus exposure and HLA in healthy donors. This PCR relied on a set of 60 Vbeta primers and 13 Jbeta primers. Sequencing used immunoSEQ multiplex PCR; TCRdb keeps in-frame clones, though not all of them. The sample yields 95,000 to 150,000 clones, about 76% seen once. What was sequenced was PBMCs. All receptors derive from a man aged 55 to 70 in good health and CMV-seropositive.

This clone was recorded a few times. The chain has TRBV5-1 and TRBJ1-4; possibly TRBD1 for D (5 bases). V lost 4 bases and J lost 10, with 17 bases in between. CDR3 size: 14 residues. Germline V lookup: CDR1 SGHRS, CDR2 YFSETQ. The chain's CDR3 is CASSPGTLGVKLFF. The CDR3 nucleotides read TGCGCCAGCAGCCCCGGGACTCTCGGGGTAAAACTGTTTTTT.

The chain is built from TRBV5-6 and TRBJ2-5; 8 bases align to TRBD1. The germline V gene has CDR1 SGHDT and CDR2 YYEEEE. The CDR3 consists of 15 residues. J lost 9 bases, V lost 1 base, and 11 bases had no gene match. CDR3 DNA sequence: TGTGCCAGCAGCTTGATGGGACAGGCCGATGGGGCCCAGTACTTC. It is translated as CASSLMGQADGAQYF.

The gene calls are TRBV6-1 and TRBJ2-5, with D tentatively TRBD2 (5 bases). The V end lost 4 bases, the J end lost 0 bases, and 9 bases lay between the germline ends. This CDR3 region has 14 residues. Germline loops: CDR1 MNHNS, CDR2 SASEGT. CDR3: CASSAGNYQETQYF. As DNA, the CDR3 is TGTGCCAGCAGTGCCGGGAACTACCAAGAGACCCAGTACTTC.

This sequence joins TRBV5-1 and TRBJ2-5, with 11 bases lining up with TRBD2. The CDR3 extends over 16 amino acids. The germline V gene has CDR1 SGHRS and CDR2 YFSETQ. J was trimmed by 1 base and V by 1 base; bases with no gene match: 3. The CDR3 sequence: CASSLLAGGLQETQYF. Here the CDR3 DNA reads TGCGCCAGCAGCTTGCTAGCGGGGGGACTCCAAGAGACCCAGTACTTC.

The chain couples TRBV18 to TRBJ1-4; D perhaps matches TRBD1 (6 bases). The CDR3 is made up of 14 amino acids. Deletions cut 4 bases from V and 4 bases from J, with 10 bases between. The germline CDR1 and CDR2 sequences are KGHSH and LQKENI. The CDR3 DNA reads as TGTGCCAGCTCACTCCAGGGGCGTAATGAAAAACTGTTTTTT. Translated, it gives CASSLQGRNEKLFF.

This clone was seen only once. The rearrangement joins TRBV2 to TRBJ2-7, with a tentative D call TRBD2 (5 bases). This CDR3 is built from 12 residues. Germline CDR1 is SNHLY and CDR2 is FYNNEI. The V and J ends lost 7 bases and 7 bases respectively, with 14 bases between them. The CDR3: CASITGSTEQYF. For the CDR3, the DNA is TGTGCCAGCATAACGGGGTCTACGGAGCAGTACTTC.

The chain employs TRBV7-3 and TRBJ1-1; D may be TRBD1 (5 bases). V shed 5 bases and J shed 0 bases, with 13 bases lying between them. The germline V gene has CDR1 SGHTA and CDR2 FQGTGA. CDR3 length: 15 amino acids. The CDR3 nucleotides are TGTGCCAGCAGCCCACACGCAGGGATGAACACTGAAGCTTTCTTT. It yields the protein CASSPHAGMNTEAFF.

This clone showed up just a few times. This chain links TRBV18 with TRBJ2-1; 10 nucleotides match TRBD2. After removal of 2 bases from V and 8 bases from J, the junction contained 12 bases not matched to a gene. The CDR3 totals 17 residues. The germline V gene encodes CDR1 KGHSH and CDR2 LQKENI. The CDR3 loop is CASSPISSGRARDEQFF. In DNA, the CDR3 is TGTGCCAGCTCACCAATTTCAAGCGGGAGGGCCAGGGATGAGCAGTTCTTC. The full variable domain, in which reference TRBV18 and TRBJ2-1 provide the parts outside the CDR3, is NAGVMQNPRHLVRRRGQEARLRCSPMKGHSHVYWYRQLPEEGLKFMVYLQKENIIDESGMPKERFSAEFPKEGPSILRIQQVVRGDSAAYFCASSPISSGRARDEQFFGPGTRLTVL.

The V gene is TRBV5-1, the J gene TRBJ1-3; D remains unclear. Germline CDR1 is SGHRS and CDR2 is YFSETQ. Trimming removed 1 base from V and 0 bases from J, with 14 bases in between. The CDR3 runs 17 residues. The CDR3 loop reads CASSLSRRANSGNTIYF. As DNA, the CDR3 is TGCGCCAGCAGCTTGAGCCGGCGGGCAAACTCTGGAAACACCATATATTTT.

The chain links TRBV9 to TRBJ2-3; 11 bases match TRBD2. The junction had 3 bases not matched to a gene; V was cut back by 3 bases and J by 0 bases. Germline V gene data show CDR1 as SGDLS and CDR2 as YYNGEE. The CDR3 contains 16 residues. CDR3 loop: CASSETSGRSTDTQYF. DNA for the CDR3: TGTGCCAGCAGCGAAACTAGCGGGAGAAGCACAGATACGCAGTATTTT. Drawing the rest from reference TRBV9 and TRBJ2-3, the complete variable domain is DSGVTQTPKHLITATGQRVTLRCSPRSGDLSVYWYQQSLDQGLQFLIQYYNGEERAKGNILERFSAQQFPDLHSELNLSSLELGDSALYFCASSETSGRSTDTQYFGPGTRLTVL.

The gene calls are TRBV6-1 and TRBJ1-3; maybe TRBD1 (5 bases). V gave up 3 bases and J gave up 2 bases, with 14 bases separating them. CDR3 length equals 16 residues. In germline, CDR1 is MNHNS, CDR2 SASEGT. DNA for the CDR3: TGTGCCAGCAGTGACAAGGGGCTTCTGGCTGGAAACACCATATATTTT. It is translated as CASSDKGLLAGNTIYF.

CDR3 region: CASSRTTSSNEQYF. The DNA for the CDR3 is TGCGCCAGCAGCAGGACGACTAGCTCGAACGAGCAGTACTTC. This chain connects TRBV5-1 to TRBJ2-5; the match to TRBD2 covers 7 bases. The DNA end favors TRBJ2-7, so the J call may be wrong. CDR3 length: 14 amino acids. Germline V gene lookup returns CDR1 SGHRS and CDR2 YFSETQ.

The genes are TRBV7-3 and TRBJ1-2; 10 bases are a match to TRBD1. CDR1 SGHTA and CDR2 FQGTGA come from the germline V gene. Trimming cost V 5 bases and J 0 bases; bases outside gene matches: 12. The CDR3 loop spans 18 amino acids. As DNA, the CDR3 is TGTGCCAGCAGCCCGGGACAGGGGACCTCATCAACTAACTATGGCTACACCTTC. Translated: CASSPGQGTSSTNYGYTF. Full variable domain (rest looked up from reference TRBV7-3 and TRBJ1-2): GAGVSQTPSNKVTEKGKYVELRCDPISGHTALYWYRQSLGQGPEFLIYFQGTGAADDSGLPNDRFFAVRPEGSVSTLKIQRTERGDSAVYLCASSPGQGTSSTNYGYTFGSGTRLTVV.

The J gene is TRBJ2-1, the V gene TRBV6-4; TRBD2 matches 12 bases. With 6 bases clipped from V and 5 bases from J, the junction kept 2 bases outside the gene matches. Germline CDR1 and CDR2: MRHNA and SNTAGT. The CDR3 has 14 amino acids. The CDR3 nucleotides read TGTGCCAGCAGGAGGACTAGCGGGGACAATGAGCAGTTCTTC. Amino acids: CASRRTSGDNEQFF.

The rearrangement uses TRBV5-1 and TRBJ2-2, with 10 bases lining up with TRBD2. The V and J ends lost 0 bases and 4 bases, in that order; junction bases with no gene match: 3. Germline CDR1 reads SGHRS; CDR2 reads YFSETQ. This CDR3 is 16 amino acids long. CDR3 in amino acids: CASSLVAGGGTGELFF. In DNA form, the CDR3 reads TGCGCCAGCAGCTTGGTAGCGGGAGGTGGCACCGGGGAGCTGTTTTTT.

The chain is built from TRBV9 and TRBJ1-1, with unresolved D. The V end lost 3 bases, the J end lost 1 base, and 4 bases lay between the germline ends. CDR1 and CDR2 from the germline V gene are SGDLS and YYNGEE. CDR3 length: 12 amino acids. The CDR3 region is CASSDWNTEAFF. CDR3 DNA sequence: TGTGCCAGCAGCGACTGGAACACTGAAGCTTTCTTT.

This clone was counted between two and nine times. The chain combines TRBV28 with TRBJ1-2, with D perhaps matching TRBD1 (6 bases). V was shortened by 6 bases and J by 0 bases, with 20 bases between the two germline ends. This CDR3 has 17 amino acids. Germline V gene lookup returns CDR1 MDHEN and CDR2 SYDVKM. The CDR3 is CASRQTGTWMANYGYTF. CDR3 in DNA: TGTGCCAGCAGACAAACAGGGACCTGGATGGCTAACTATGGCTACACCTTC.

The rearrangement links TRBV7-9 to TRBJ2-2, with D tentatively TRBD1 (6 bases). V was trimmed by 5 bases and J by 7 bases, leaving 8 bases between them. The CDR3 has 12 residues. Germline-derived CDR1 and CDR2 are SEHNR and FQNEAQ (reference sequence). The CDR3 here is CASSMTGGELFF. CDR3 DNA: TGTGCCAGCAGCATGACAGGCGGGGAGCTGTTTTTT.

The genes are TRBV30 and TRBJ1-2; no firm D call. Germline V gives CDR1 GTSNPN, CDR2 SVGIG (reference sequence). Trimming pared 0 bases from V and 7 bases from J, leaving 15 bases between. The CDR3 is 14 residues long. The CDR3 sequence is CAWSVEGRRGGYTF. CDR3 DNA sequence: TGTGCCTGGAGTGTAGAGGGCAGGAGAGGTGGCTACACCTTC.

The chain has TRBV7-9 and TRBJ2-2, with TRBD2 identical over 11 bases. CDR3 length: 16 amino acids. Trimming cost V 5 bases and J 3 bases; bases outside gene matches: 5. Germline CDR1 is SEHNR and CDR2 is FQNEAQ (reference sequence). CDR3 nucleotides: TGTGCCAGCAGCCAGACTAGCGGGACAGACACCGGGGAGCTGTTTTTT. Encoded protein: CASSQTSGTDTGELFF.

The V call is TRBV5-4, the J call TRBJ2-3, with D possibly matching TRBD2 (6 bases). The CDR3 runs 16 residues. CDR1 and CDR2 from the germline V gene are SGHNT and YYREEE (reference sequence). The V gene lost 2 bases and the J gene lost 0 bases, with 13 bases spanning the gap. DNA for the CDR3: TGTGCCAGCAGCTTACGACTTAGCGGAAGCACAGATACGCAGTATTTT. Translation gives CASSLRLSGSTDTQYF.

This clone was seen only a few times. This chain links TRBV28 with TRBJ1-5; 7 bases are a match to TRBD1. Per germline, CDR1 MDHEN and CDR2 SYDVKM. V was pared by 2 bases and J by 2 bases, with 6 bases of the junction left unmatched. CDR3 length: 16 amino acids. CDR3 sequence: CASSLKGARGNQPQHF. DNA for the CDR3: TGTGCCAGCAGTTTAAAGGGGGCAAGGGGCAATCAGCCCCAGCATTTT.

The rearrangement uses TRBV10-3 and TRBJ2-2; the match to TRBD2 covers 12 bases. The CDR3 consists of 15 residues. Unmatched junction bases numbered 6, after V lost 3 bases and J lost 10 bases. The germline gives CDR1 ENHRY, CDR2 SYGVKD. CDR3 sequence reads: CAISDRLAGVEELFF. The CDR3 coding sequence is TGTGCCATCAGTGACCGACTAGCGGGAGTAGAGGAGCTGTTTTTT.

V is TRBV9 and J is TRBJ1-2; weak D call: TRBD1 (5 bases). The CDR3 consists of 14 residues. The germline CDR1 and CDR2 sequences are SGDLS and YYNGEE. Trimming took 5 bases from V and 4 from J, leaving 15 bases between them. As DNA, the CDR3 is TGTGCCAGCAGGGCAATGGGGCCTACCTATGGCTACACCTTC. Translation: CASRAMGPTYGYTF.

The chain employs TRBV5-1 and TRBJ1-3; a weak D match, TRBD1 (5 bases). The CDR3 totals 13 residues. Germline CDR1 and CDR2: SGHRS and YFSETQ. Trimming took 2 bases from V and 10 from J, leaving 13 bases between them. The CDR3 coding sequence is TGCGCCAGCAGCTTAGGGGCCGACGGGACCATATATTTT. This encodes CASSLGADGTIYF.

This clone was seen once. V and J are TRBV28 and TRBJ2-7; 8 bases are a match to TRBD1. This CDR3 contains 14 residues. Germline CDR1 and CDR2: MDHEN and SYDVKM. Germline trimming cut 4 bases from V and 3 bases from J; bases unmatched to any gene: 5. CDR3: CASSSGTGSYEQYF. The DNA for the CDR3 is TGTGCCAGCAGTTCCGGGACAGGCAGCTACGAGCAGTACTTC.

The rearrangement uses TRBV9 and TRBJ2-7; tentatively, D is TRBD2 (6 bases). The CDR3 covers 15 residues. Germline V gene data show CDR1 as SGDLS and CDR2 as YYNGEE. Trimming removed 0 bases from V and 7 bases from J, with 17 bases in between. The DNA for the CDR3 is TGTGCCAGCAGCGTAGCTAGCGTGATGCCCCTGGAGCAGTACTTC. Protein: CASSVASVMPLEQYF.

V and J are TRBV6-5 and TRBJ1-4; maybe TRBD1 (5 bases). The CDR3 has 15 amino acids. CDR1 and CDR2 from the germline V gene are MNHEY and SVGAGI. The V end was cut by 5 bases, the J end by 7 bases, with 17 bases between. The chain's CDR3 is CASSLNSGHSEKLFF. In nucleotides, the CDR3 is TGTGCCAGCAGTCTTAACTCAGGGCATAGTGAAAAACTGTTTTTT.

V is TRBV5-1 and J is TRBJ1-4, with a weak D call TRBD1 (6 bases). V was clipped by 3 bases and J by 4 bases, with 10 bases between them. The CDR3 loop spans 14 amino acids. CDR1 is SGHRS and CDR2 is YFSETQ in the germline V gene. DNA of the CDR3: TGCGCCAGCAGCTCCGGACAGCTTAATGAAAAACTGTTTTTT. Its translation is CASSSGQLNEKLFF.

The CDR3 region is CASSKWEGAGYTEAFF. In nucleotides, the CDR3 is TGTGCCAGCAGCAAATGGGAGGGCGCAGGGTACACTGAAGCTTTCTTT. The gene calls are TRBV21-1 and TRBJ1-1. TRBV21-1 is a pseudogene segment. The CDR3 loop spans 16 amino acids.

CDR3 DNA sequence: TGCGCCAGCAGCTTGGATTTCGGGAGCACAGATACGCAGTATTTT. Amino acids: CASSLDFGSTDTQYF. The chain links TRBV5-1 to TRBJ2-3; D is uncertain. CDR3 size: 15 residues. CDR1 and CDR2 from the germline V gene are SGHRS and YFSETQ. V lost 0 bases and J lost 0, with 8 bases in between.